The TCR beta chain described here comes from a study of blood T cell repertoires in COVID-19. Looking at the study overall: The United States, Italy and Spain were the sources of the acute and convalescent COVID-19 samples. Sources were T cells, B-cell-depleted T cells, or PBMCs; the material itself was cDNA or gDNA.

The CDR3 is 16 amino acids. Per germline, CDR1 SGHAT and CDR2 FQNNGV. Trimming shortened V by 4 bases and J by 1 base, and 14 bases separated the two germline ends. Under the authors' procedure: Researchers report that nucleated cell counts were estimated from reference gene primer amplification. The repertoire was sequenced with immunoSEQ multiplex PCR; TCRdb's copy has only in-frame clones and lacks some. That table is the source of V, J and clone size, and D and trimming were worked out from the DNA. The table includes about 160,000 clones, about 90% detected once. This receptor was identified in a man between 60 and 75 years old with acute or convalescent COVID-19. Material: peripheral blood. This chain connects TRBV11-2 to TRBJ2-1; D unclear. The CDR3 here is CASSSRVGPSYNEQFF. As DNA, the CDR3 is TGTGCCAGCAGCTCTCGGGTAGGCCCGTCCTACAATGAGCAGTTCTTC.